This paragraph reports one TCR beta chain. The PCR employed 60 Vbeta primers together with 13 Jbeta primers. Profiled with immunoSEQ multiplex PCR; TCRdb holds only in-frame clones, not every one. The sample has 150,000 or so clones; the top ten hold about 2%. These data come from a study of cytomegalovirus exposure and HLA in healthy donors. The CDR3 has 17 residues. Deletions cut 0 bases from V and 1 base from J, with 14 bases between. CDR1 and CDR2 (germline): LGHNA, YSLEER. This receptor was taken from a man younger than 45 in good health and CMV-seronegative. The specimen sequenced was PBMCs. The V and J genes are TRBV4-3 and TRBJ2-3, with a tentative D call TRBD1 (6 bases). The CDR3 sequence is CASSQDRRGGGTDTQYF. The CDR3 DNA follows: TGCGCCAGCAGCCAAGATAGGAGAGGGGGTGGCACAGATACGCAGTATTTT.